The TCR beta chain under discussion was sequenced for a study of graft-versus-host responses after intestinal transplantation. Study-level background: Recipients across the board were started on anti-thymocyte globulin induction, then kept on tacrolimus and steroids for approximately three years. Study-wide results and limits: GvH clones detected in recipient marrow included some appearing first in ileum or blood.

V dropped 4 bases and J dropped 10; count of bases not matched to a gene: 13. The germline V gene has CDR1 SGDLS and CDR2 YYNGEE. CDR3 length equals 16 residues. This clone was seen once. Its antigen is as yet unknown. Generated by immunoSEQ multiplex PCR, the TCRdb table keeps only in-frame clones and is missing some. The data hold tens of thousands of clones, with more than 70% observed a single time. This clonotype originated in a human donor who received an intestinal transplant. The chain recombines TRBV9 with TRBJ2-1, with TRBD2 identical over 11 bases. Sequenced material: unstimulated CD8+ T cells sorted from spleen or lymph node cells, taken before intestinal transplant. Written as DNA, the CDR3 is TGTGCCAGCAGCCCGAAACCGGGACTAGCGGTAAGGGAGCAGTTCTTC. This translates into CASSPKPGLAVREQFF.